This TCR beta chain is from a study of blood T cell repertoires in COVID-19. Study background: PBMCs, B-cell-depleted T cells, or T cells were the source of the cDNA or gDNA that made up the material.

Authors' methods: Nucleated cell counts were estimated from reference gene primer amplification. TCRdb's table, derived via immunoSEQ multiplex PCR, lists solely in-frame clones and lacks some. D and trimming come from the DNA, and the V and J calls and clone size come from that table. The sample has 200,000 to 250,000 clones; around 80% are singletons. CDR3 length: 16 amino acids. In germline, CDR1 is MDHEN, CDR2 SYDVKM. With 4 bases clipped from V and 6 bases from J, the junction kept 8 bases outside the gene matches. This sequence joins TRBV28 and TRBJ1-5; TRBD1 aligns across 11 bases. The receptor's source is a woman older than 75 with COVID-19, enrolled during active disease. Sequencing input: peripheral blood. The CDR3 reads CASSWARTGGGQPQHF. CDR3 DNA: TGTGCCAGCAGTTGGGCCCGGACAGGGGGCGGTCAGCCCCAGCATTTT.